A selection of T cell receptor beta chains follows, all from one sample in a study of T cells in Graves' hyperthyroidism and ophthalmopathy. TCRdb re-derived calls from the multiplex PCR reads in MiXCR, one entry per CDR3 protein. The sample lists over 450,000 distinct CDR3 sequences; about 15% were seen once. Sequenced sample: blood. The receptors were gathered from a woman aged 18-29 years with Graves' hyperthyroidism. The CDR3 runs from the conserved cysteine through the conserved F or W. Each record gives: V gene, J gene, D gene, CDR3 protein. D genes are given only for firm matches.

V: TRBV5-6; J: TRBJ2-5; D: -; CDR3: CASSLLASGETQYF
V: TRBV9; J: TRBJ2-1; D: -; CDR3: CASSVGGLLNNEQFF
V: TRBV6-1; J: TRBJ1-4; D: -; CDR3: CASGRTATNEKLFF
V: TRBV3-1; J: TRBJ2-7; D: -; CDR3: CASSEITKGGAPWEQYF
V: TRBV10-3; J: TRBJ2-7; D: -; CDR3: CAVAESSYEQYF
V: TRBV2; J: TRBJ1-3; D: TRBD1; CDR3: CASKDRASGNTIYF
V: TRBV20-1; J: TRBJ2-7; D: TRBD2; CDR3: CSAGPSGRILEQYF
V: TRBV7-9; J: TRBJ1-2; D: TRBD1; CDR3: CASSGTGGNYGYTF
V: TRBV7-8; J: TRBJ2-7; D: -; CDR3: CASSYLERAPYEQYF
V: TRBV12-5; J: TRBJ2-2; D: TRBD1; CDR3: CASGPDGTVTGELFF
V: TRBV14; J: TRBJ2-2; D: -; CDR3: CASSQYHTGELFF
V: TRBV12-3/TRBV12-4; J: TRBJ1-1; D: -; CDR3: CASRGGLNTEAFF
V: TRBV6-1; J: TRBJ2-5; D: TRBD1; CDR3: CASIRGLWETQYF
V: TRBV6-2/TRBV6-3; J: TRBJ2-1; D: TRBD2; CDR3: CASTPLRSGSNNEQFF
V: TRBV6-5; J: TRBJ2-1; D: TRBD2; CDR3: CASSYRPGGHNYNEQFF
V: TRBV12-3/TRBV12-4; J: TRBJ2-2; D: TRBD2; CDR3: CASSMSSGSDGELFF
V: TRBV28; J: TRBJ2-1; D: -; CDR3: CASRLPGPRGQQFF
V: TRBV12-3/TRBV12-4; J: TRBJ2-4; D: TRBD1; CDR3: CASSLRVLGDRQKNIQYF
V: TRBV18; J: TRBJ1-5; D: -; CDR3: CASSPETEPGQPQHF
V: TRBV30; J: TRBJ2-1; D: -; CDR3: CAWRRTATPGEQFF
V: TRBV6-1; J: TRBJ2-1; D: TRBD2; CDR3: CASSSEKGLAVRGEQFF
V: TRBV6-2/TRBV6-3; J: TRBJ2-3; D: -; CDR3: CASSYDETRPDTQYF
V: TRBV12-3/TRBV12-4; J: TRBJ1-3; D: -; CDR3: CASSPSGRLLSGNTIYF
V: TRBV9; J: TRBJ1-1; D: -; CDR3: CASSVEGVDEAFF
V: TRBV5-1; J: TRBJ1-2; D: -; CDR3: CASSLAPDSRNYGYTF
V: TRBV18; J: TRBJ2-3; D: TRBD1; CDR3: CASTKRQGSTDTQYF